Following are 15 T cell receptor beta chains from one sample sequenced in a study of CD8 T cells in ankylosing spondylitis. General study results and limits: Ankylosing spondylitis blood appeared to carry a characteristic TCR beta motif of roughly eight highly homologous variants.

TCRdb called the 5' RACE reads again in MiXCR, with one record for every CDR3 protein. The sample includes 200,000 to 250,000 distinct CDR3 sequences, about 7% of them seen just once. These TCRs are of unknown antigen specificity. Sample: blood, either unsorted or a sorted T cell fraction (not recorded which). These receptors were collected from a male donor with ankylosing spondylitis.

The chain is built from TRBV3-1 and TRBJ1-4; weak D call: TRBD1 (5 bases). The germline CDR1 and CDR2 sequences are LGHDT and YNNKEL (reference sequence). Trimming took 0 bases from V and 11 from J, leaving 19 bases between them. The CDR3 contains 16 residues. In DNA, the CDR3 is TGTGCCAGCAGCCAAGAACGCGGACAAGTCGATGTGAAACTGTTTTTT. This translates into CASSQERGQVDVKLFF.

This clonotype was found many times. The chain recombines TRBV4-3 with TRBJ2-2; 10 bases align to TRBD1. The CDR3 covers 15 residues. The germline V gene encodes CDR1 LGHNA and CDR2 YSLEER. Germline trimming cut 4 bases from V and 5 bases from J; bases unmatched to any gene: 4. CDR3 nucleotide sequence: TGCGCCAGCAGCCCCGGGACAGGGGTTACCGGGGAGCTGTTTTTT. Protein: CASSPGTGVTGELFF.

This clonotype was observed many times. V usage is TRBV7-8 and J usage is TRBJ2-3; 13 bases agree with TRBD2. The germline V gene has CDR1 SGHVS and CDR2 FQNEAQ. J gave up 0 bases and V 5 bases, and 5 bases lay outside the gene matches. This CDR3 spans 17 amino acids. CDR3 residues: CASSPTSGGASTDTQYF. The CDR3 nucleotides read TGTGCCAGCAGCCCTACTAGCGGGGGGGCGAGCACAGATACGCAGTATTTT.

This clonotype has ten or more counts. The chain links TRBV6-1 to TRBJ2-1, with 7 nucleotides matching TRBD2. The CDR3 is 15 amino acids. With V trimmed by 1 base and J by 4 bases, 4 bases remained unmatched. Germline CDR1 reads MNHNS; CDR2 reads SASEGT. The DNA of the CDR3 is TGTGCCAGCAGTGAAGAGGGGACTACATACAATGAGCAGTTCTTC. This translates into CASSEEGTTYNEQFF.

At least ten counts were recorded for this clonotype. The chain recombines TRBV18 with TRBJ1-4; D is unresolved. V was pared by 6 bases and J by 7 bases, with 18 bases between. The CDR3 extends over 15 amino acids. The germline V gene encodes CDR1 KGHSH and CDR2 LQKENI. The CDR3 DNA follows: TGTGCCAGCTCGCACTCATTACGGTTAGGTGAAAAACTGTTTTTT. It codes for CASSHSLRLGEKLFF. The full variable domain, with the rest looked up from reference TRBV18 and TRBJ1-4, is NAGVMQNPRHLVRRRGQEARLRCSPMKGHSHVYWYRQLPEEGLKFMVYLQKENIIDESGMPKERFSAEFPKEGPSILRIQQVVRGDSAAYFCASSHSLRLGEKLFFGSGTQLSVL.

This clonotype appeared many times. The chain links TRBV12-3 or TRBV12-4 to TRBJ1-1; TRBD1 is a possible D gene (6 bases). The CDR3 contains 13 residues. Trimming took 6 bases from V and 1 from J, leaving 9 bases between them. In nucleotides, the CDR3 is TGTGCCAGCAGCGACAGGCCGAACACTGAAGCTTTCTTT. Translating gives CASSDRPNTEAFF.

This clonotype was seen more than once but under ten times. The rearrangement links TRBV6-1 to TRBJ2-7, with 7 bases lining up with TRBD1. There are 14 residues in the CDR3. Trimming cost V 5 bases and J 3 bases; bases outside gene matches: 7. Germline CDR1 reads MNHNS; CDR2 reads SASEGT. CDR3 coding DNA: TGTGCCAGCAGTAAATCAGGGGGTCTCTACGAGCAGTACTTC. Protein: CASSKSGGLYEQYF.

At least ten counts were recorded for this clonotype. The genes are TRBV10-3 and TRBJ1-1; no clear D gene. Germline V gene data show CDR1 as ENHRY and CDR2 as SYGVKD. Trimming took off 5 bases at V and 5 bases at J, with 12 bases between the two ends. The CDR3 spans 13 residues. CDR3 protein: CAISPAGGTEAFF. In DNA form, the CDR3 reads TGTGCCATCAGTCCTGCAGGTGGGACTGAAGCTTTCTTT.

This clonotype was found many times. This chain connects TRBV2 to TRBJ1-5; D is ambiguous. The CDR3 covers 14 residues. Germline CDR1 SNHLY, CDR2 FYNNEI. V was shortened by 6 bases and J by 4 bases, with 13 bases between the two germline ends. CDR3 in amino acids: CASRVSTGNQPQHF. CDR3 sequence (DNA): TGTGCCAGCAGGGTATCGACGGGGAATCAGCCCCAGCATTTT.

This clonotype was seen a handful of times. In DNA, the CDR3 is TGCAGTGCCACTGGGGCAGGGGATACCCGCGTTCAGTACTTC. Its protein is CSATGAGDTRVQYF. The chain links TRBV20-1 to TRBJ2-4, with D tentatively TRBD1 (6 bases). The CDR3 runs 14 residues. Trimming removed 6 bases at V and 11 bases at J, with 23 bases between. Germline V lookup: CDR1 DFQATT, CDR2 SNEGSKA (reference sequence).

In its sample, this clonotype was seen many times. The chain combines TRBV4-1 with TRBJ2-1; D is unresolved. This CDR3 is built from 15 residues. The germline V gene has CDR1 MGHRA and CDR2 YSYEKL. Trimming stripped 0 bases from V and 7 bases from J, with 13 bases between. CDR3 coding DNA: TGCGCCAGCAGCCAAGATTGGTCCCTCATAAATGAGCAGTTCTTC. Encoded protein: CASSQDWSLINEQFF.

There are many counts of this clonotype. V gene TRBV28 combines with J gene TRBJ2-7; tentatively, D is TRBD2 (6 bases). The CDR3 totals 13 residues. V lost 10 bases and J lost 4, with 17 bases in between. Germline lookup yields CDR1 MDHEN and CDR2 SYDVKM. CDR3 coding DNA: TGTGCCACCCACTTTCATGGAGGGTACGAGCAGTACTTC. Translated, it gives CATHFHGGYEQYF.

The J gene is TRBJ2-5, the V gene TRBV3-1; TRBD1 matches at 8 bases. This CDR3 comprises 14 residues. The germline CDR1 and CDR2 sequences are LGHDT and YNNKEL (reference sequence). V was clipped by 1 base and J by 5 bases; unmatched bases: 3. The CDR3 loop is CASSQVDRAETQYF. The CDR3 DNA follows: TGTGCCAGCAGCCAAGTGGACAGGGCTGAGACCCAGTACTTC.

Ten or more counts support this clonotype. The gene calls are TRBV28 and TRBJ2-2; perhaps TRBD2 as D (6 bases). CDR1 is MDHEN, CDR2 SYDVKM, per germline. The CDR3 is 15 amino acids. The V and J ends lost 7 bases and 3 bases respectively, with 15 bases between them. CDR3 sequence: CASNTRRDYTGELFF. CDR3 DNA sequence: TGTGCCAGCAACACCCGGCGGGACTACACCGGGGAGCTGTTTTTT.

This clonotype occurred many times. The rearrangement joins TRBV12-3 or TRBV12-4 to TRBJ1-1; no clear D gene. Trimming stripped 3 bases from V and 4 bases from J, with 12 bases between. The CDR3 loop spans 14 amino acids. The chain's CDR3 is CASSLTSWTTEAFF. CDR3 bases: TGTGCCAGCAGTTTGACAAGCTGGACCACTGAAGCTTTCTTT.